These T cell receptor beta chains were read from a single sample in a study of T cell clones after liver transplantation. The data were produced by immunoSEQ multiplex PCR, yet TCRdb's version contains in-frame clones alone and is incomplete. Of 25,000 to 40,000 clones in the sample, around 96% were seen once. Sequences were derived from CD8+ T cells from blood, sampled 12 months after liver transplant. The receptors come from a human patient who received a liver transplant. The graft donor may have given rise to some T cells. Each CDR3 is given with its conserved first and last residue. D genes are given only for firm matches. Size tells how often a clone was seen (once, few, many) or the class of an expanded clone, and some rows leave it out.

d_call: NA
clone_size: NA
v_call: TRBV6-1
j_call: TRBJ2-7
cdr3_aa: CASSFGQPYEQYF
cdr3_nt: TGTGCCAGCAGTTTCGGACAGCCCTACGAGCAGTACTTC

d_call: NA
clone_size: few
v_call: TRBV9
j_call: TRBJ1-2
cdr3_aa: CASSEGNYGYTF
cdr3_nt: TGTGCCAGCAGCGAAGGGAACTATGGCTACACCTTC

d_call: NA
clone_size: NA
v_call: TRBV2
j_call: TRBJ2-2
cdr3_aa: CASNTGLYTGELFF
cdr3_nt: TGTGCCAGCAACACGGGACTGTACACCGGGGAGCTGTTTTTT

d_call: NA
clone_size: NA
v_call: TRBV13
j_call: TRBJ1-1
cdr3_aa: CASSRTGTGGWTEAFF
cdr3_nt: TGTGCCAGCAGCCGGACCGGGACGGGGGGATGGACTGAAGCTTTCTTT

d_call: TRBD2
clone_size: NA
v_call: TRBV13
j_call: TRBJ2-1
cdr3_aa: CASSLVGTSSNEQFF
cdr3_nt: TGTGCCAGCAGCTTAGTAGGGACTAGTTCCAATGAGCAGTTCTTC

d_call: NA
clone_size: NA
v_call: TRBV27
j_call: TRBJ2-1
cdr3_aa: CATLRSDEQFF
cdr3_nt: TGTGCCACCCTCCGGTCGGATGAGCAGTTCTTC

d_call: TRBD2
clone_size: NA
v_call: TRBV27
j_call: TRBJ2-1
cdr3_aa: CASSLSGLAGGEQFF
cdr3_nt: TGTGCCAGCAGTTTATCGGGGCTAGCGGGAGGTGAGCAGTTCTTC

d_call: TRBD1
clone_size: NA
v_call: TRBV18
j_call: TRBJ2-5
cdr3_aa: CASSPWDRGLETQYF
cdr3_nt: TGTGCCAGCTCACCATGGGACAGGGGTCTGGAGACCCAGTACTTC

d_call: NA
clone_size: NA
v_call: TRBV18
j_call: TRBJ2-5
cdr3_aa: CASSPGGEETQYF
cdr3_nt: TGTGCCAGCTCACCAGGCGGGGAAGAGACCCAGTACTTC

d_call: NA
clone_size: NA
v_call: TRBV30
j_call: TRBJ1-1
cdr3_aa: CAWSVSRPISPDTEAFF
cdr3_nt: TGTGCCTGGAGTGTAAGCAGGCCCATAAGCCCGGACACTGAAGCTTTCTTT

d_call: TRBD2
clone_size: NA
v_call: TRBV4-2
j_call: TRBJ2-1
cdr3_aa: CASSLLGAGGGYEQFF
cdr3_nt: TGTGCCAGCAGCCTTCTCGGGGCGGGAGGAGGCTATGAGCAGTTCTTC

d_call: NA
clone_size: NA
v_call: TRBV7-2
j_call: TRBJ2-7
cdr3_aa: CASTWGQLYEQYF
cdr3_nt: TGTGCCAGCACCTGGGGGCAGCTCTACGAGCAGTACTTC

d_call: TRBD2
clone_size: once
v_call: TRBV28
j_call: TRBJ2-7
cdr3_aa: CASRSTSGSYEQYF
cdr3_nt: TGTGCCAGCAGATCCACTAGCGGGAGTTACGAGCAGTACTTC

d_call: NA
clone_size: NA
v_call: TRBV11-2
j_call: TRBJ2-1
cdr3_aa: CASSSTLSFQFF
cdr3_nt: TGTGCCAGCAGCTCGACCTTATCCTTTCAGTTCTTC

d_call: NA
clone_size: NA
v_call: TRBV6-6
j_call: TRBJ2-7
cdr3_aa: CASRGDSGSSYEQYF
cdr3_nt: TGTGCCAGCAGGGGGGACTCCGGGAGCTCCTACGAGCAGTACTTC

d_call: NA
clone_size: NA
v_call: TRBV11-2
j_call: TRBJ2-7
cdr3_aa: CASSLGPWGYEQYF
cdr3_nt: TGTGCCAGCAGCTTAGGTCCCTGGGGGTACGAGCAGTACTTC

d_call: NA
clone_size: NA
v_call: TRBV28
j_call: TRBJ2-7
cdr3_aa: CASSFGVWEQYF
cdr3_nt: TGTGCCAGCAGTTTTGGGGTTTGGGAGCAGTACTTC

d_call: NA
clone_size: NA
v_call: TRBV5-1
j_call: TRBJ2-1
cdr3_aa: CASSLGGGTYNEQFF
cdr3_nt: TGCGCCAGCAGCTTGGGGGGTGGCACCTACAATGAGCAGTTCTTC

d_call: NA
clone_size: NA
v_call: TRBV7-2
j_call: TRBJ1-1
cdr3_aa: CASSLRAGAFF
cdr3_nt: TGTGCCAGCAGCCTCCGGGCGGGCGCTTTCTTT

d_call: NA
clone_size: NA
v_call: TRBV16
j_call: TRBJ2-1
cdr3_aa: CASSQSSSYNEQFF
cdr3_nt: TGTGCCAGCAGCCAGTCAAGCTCCTACAATGAGCAGTTCTTC

d_call: TRBD2
clone_size: NA
v_call: TRBV7-9
j_call: TRBJ2-1
cdr3_aa: CASSPPRGLADYNEQFF
cdr3_nt: TGTGCCAGCAGCCCCCCCCGAGGGCTAGCGGACTACAATGAGCAGTTCTTC

d_call: NA
clone_size: NA
v_call: TRBV27
j_call: TRBJ1-2
cdr3_aa: CASGVGPASGYTF
cdr3_nt: TGTGCCAGCGGGGTCGGCCCCGCTTCTGGCTACACCTTC

d_call: NA
clone_size: NA
v_call: TRBV9
j_call: TRBJ2-7
cdr3_aa: CASSPLAGPDGEQYF
cdr3_nt: TGTGCCAGCAGCCCGCTGGCGGGCCCAGATGGGGAGCAGTACTTC

d_call: TRBD1
clone_size: NA
v_call: TRBV28
j_call: TRBJ2-1
cdr3_aa: CASSLGTGESNEQFF
cdr3_nt: TGTGCCAGCAGTTTAGGGACAGGGGAAAGCAATGAGCAGTTCTTC

d_call: NA
clone_size: once
v_call: TRBV25-1
j_call: TRBJ1-1
cdr3_aa: CASSESWGRTEAFF
cdr3_nt: TGTGCCAGCAGTGAATCATGGGGGCGCACTGAGGCTTTCTTT

d_call: NA
clone_size: NA
v_call: TRBV18
j_call: TRBJ2-1
cdr3_aa: CASSPGPRGGEQFF
cdr3_nt: TGTGCCAGCTCACCAGGGCCCCGAGGAGGTGAGCAGTTCTTC

d_call: NA
clone_size: NA
v_call: TRBV7-9
j_call: TRBJ2-1
cdr3_aa: CASRPPGHANNEQFF
cdr3_nt: TGTGCCAGCAGACCTCCGGGACACGCCAACAATGAGCAGTTCTTC

d_call: TRBD1
clone_size: NA
v_call: TRBV30
j_call: TRBJ1-1
cdr3_aa: CAWSPPTGEVNTEAFF
cdr3_nt: TGTGCCTGGAGCCCCCCAACAGGGGAGGTGAACACTGAAGCTTTCTTT

d_call: NA
clone_size: NA
v_call: TRBV6-5
j_call: TRBJ1-4
cdr3_aa: CASRSLLGGDEKLFF
cdr3_nt: TGTGCCAGCAGATCACTTCTGGGCGGAGATGAAAAACTGTTTTTT

d_call: NA
clone_size: NA
v_call: TRBV11-2
j_call: TRBJ1-1
cdr3_aa: CASSLGRSNTEAFF
cdr3_nt: TGTGCCAGCAGCCTGGGACGGAGTAACACTGAAGCTTTCTTT

d_call: TRBD1
clone_size: NA
v_call: TRBV28
j_call: TRBJ1-5
cdr3_aa: CASGWTGIRNQPQHF
cdr3_nt: TGTGCCAGCGGGTGGACAGGGATACGCAATCAGCCCCAGCATTTT

d_call: NA
clone_size: NA
v_call: TRBV4-3
j_call: TRBJ2-7
cdr3_aa: CASSQDGGGYEQYF
cdr3_nt: TGCGCCAGCAGCCAAGATGGAGGAGGGTACGAGCAGTACTTC

d_call: NA
clone_size: few
v_call: TRBV27
j_call: TRBJ2-5
cdr3_aa: CASSPAVGGETQYF
cdr3_nt: TGTGCCAGCAGCCCAGCGGTGGGTGGAGAGACCCAGTACTTC

d_call: TRBD1
clone_size: NA
v_call: TRBV6-1
j_call: TRBJ1-5
cdr3_aa: CASGQGAGQPQHF
cdr3_nt: TGTGCCAGCGGTCAGGGGGCGGGACAGCCCCAGCATTTT

d_call: NA
clone_size: few
v_call: TRBV7-9
j_call: TRBJ2-1
cdr3_aa: CASSFRGEGFTDEQFF
cdr3_nt: TGTGCCAGCAGCTTCAGGGGGGAGGGGTTTACGGATGAGCAGTTCTTC

d_call: TRBD1
clone_size: NA
v_call: TRBV19
j_call: TRBJ2-7
cdr3_aa: CASSSLRDSYEQYF
cdr3_nt: TGTGCCAGTAGTAGCCTCCGGGACAGCTACGAGCAGTACTTC

d_call: TRBD2
clone_size: NA
v_call: TRBV6-1
j_call: TRBJ2-7
cdr3_aa: CASSERTSGSYEQYF
cdr3_nt: TGTGCCAGCAGTGAAAGAACTAGCGGGAGCTACGAGCAGTACTTC

d_call: NA
clone_size: NA
v_call: TRBV9
j_call: TRBJ2-5
cdr3_aa: CASSGGTSWETQYF
cdr3_nt: TGTGCCAGCAGCGGAGGGACCAGCTGGGAGACCCAGTACTTC

d_call: NA
clone_size: NA
v_call: TRBV27
j_call: TRBJ1-1
cdr3_aa: CASSLSRGGNTEAFF
cdr3_nt: TGTGCCAGCAGTTTATCACGGGGGGGGAACACTGAAGCTTTCTTT

d_call: NA
clone_size: NA
v_call: TRBV19
j_call: TRBJ2-1
cdr3_aa: CASRGEGYNEQFF
cdr3_nt: TGTGCCAGTAGGGGTGAGGGTTACAATGAGCAGTTCTTC

d_call: TRBD1
clone_size: NA
v_call: TRBV13
j_call: TRBJ2-1
cdr3_aa: CASSPPSTGGNEQFF
cdr3_nt: TGTGCCAGCAGTCCCCCCAGCACAGGGGGGAATGAGCAGTTCTTC

d_call: TRBD1
clone_size: NA
v_call: TRBV9
j_call: TRBJ2-3
cdr3_aa: CASSPWDRGADTQYF
cdr3_nt: TGTGCCAGCAGCCCTTGGGACAGGGGAGCAGATACGCAGTATTTT

d_call: NA
clone_size: NA
v_call: TRBV29-1
j_call: TRBJ2-1
cdr3_aa: CSVASGGNEQFF
cdr3_nt: TGCAGCGTTGCGTCCGGGGGCAATGAGCAGTTCTTC

d_call: TRBD1
clone_size: NA
v_call: TRBV5-1
j_call: TRBJ2-5
cdr3_aa: CASTILRDRGVEETQYF
cdr3_nt: TGCGCCAGCACCATCCTACGGGACAGGGGGGTCGAAGAGACCCAGTACTTC

d_call: NA
clone_size: few
v_call: TRBV13
j_call: TRBJ2-7
cdr3_aa: CASSLGGWEQYF
cdr3_nt: TGTGCCAGCAGCTTAGGGGGGTGGGAGCAGTACTTC

d_call: TRBD2
clone_size: NA
v_call: TRBV19
j_call: TRBJ2-1
cdr3_aa: CASSLGSGSLSEQFF
cdr3_nt: TGTGCCAGTTCCCTAGGGAGCGGGAGTTTAAGTGAGCAGTTCTTC